One sample yielded the 3 T cell receptor beta chains listed below, sequenced in a study of identical twins. TCRdb passed the 5' RACE reads through MiXCR, listing each CDR3 protein once. The data hold 420,000 or so distinct CDR3 sequences, with about 18% observed a single time. Sequencing was carried out using naive T cells sorted from blood. These receptors all stem from a man aged 50 or older in good health.

The chain joins TRBV5-1 to TRBJ1-6; 7 bases are a match to TRBD1. The germline gives CDR1 SGHRS, CDR2 YFSETQ. The CDR3 consists of 15 residues. V lost 5 bases and J lost 3; bases outside the gene matches: 5. The CDR3 nucleotides read TGCGCCAGCAGGGATACAGGGGACTATAATTCACCCCTCCACTTT. Protein: CASRDTGDYNSPLHF.

This clonotype was seen a few times. CDR3 sequence: CARNTGELFF. The CDR3 region has the DNA TGTGCCCGAAACACCGGGGAGCTGTTTTTT. This chain uses TRBV25-1 with TRBJ2-2; no reliable D call. Germline V gives CDR1 MGHDK, CDR2 SYGVNS. V lost 11 bases, J lost 2 bases, and 3 bases lay in between. This CDR3 contains 10 residues.

This clonotype occurred a few times. The chain couples TRBV20-1 to TRBJ2-1; a possible D gene is TRBD2 (5 bases). The CDR3 is 12 residues long. Germline V gene sequence: CDR1 DFQATT, CDR2 SNEGSKA (reference sequence). V shed 3 bases and J shed 8 bases, with 11 bases lying between them. CDR3 sequence: CSASGKSDEQFF. The CDR3 nucleotides are TGCAGTGCTAGCGGGAAGAGCGATGAGCAGTTCTTC.